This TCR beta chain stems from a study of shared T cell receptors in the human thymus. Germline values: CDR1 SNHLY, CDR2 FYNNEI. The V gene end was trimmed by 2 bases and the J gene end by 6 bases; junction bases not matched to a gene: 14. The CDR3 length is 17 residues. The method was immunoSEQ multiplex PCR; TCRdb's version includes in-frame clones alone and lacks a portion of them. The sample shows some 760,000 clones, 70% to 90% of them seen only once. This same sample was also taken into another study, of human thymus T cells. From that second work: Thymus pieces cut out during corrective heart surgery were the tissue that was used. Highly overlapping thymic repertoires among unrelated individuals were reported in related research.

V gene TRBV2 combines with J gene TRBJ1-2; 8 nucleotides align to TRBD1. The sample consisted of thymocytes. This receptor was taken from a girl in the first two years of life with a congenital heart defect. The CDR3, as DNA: TGTGCCAGCAGTGAATGGACACCGCCTAGGACAGGGCATGGCTACACCTTC. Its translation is CASSEWTPPRTGHGYTF.